Listed here are 28 T cell receptor beta chains from one sample, sequenced in a study of T cell responses to AZD1222 COVID-19 vaccine. Data came from immunoSEQ multiplex PCR; TCRdb stores just in-frame clones and leaves some out. Seen here are over 75,000 clones, roughly 89% observed once, and the top ten hold 2.4%. The sample in question was peripheral blood, obtained on day 0 of AZD1222 vaccination. Receptor source: an adult in good health.

The V and J genes are TRBV11-2 and TRBJ1-2; D uncertain. Germline CDR1 is SGHAT and CDR2 is FQNNGV. V gave up 0 bases and J gave up 12 bases, with 14 bases separating them. This CDR3 contains 13 residues. The DNA of the CDR3 is TGTGCCAGCAGCTTAGATCGGGAGGTAATCCACACCTTC. Translated, it gives CASSLDREVIHTF.

The rearrangement joins TRBV18 to TRBJ2-7; no clear D. V was pared by 2 bases and J by 3 bases, with 14 bases between. The CDR3 runs 15 residues. Germline loops: CDR1 KGHSH, CDR2 LQKENI. CDR3 sequence reads: CASSPRFSQNYEQYF. The CDR3 DNA sequence: TGTGCCAGCTCACCAAGATTTTCCCAGAACTACGAGCAGTACTTC.

This clone was counted once. This sequence joins TRBV13 and TRBJ1-2; 7 bases fit TRBD1. CDR1 and CDR2 from the germline V gene are PRHDT and FYEKMQ (reference sequence). The CDR3 contains 13 residues. V was pared by 5 bases and J by 3 bases, with 3 bases of the junction left unmatched. This CDR3 reads CASSTQGHYGYTF. In DNA form, the CDR3 reads TGTGCCAGCAGCACACAGGGGCACTATGGCTACACCTTC.

The chain recombines TRBV3-1 (or the pseudogene TRBV3-2) with TRBJ2-1; 8 bases line up with TRBD1. Germline V lookup: CDR1 LGHDT, CDR2 YNNKEL (reference sequence). V lost 8 bases and J lost 3; bases outside the gene matches: 6. This CDR3 contains 14 residues. As DNA, the CDR3 is TGTGCCAGCCAAAGACAGGGGCTCTACAATGAGCAGTTCTTC. This translates into CASQRQGLYNEQFF.

The chain carries TRBV13 and TRBJ2-7; D tentatively fits TRBD1 or TRBD2 (5 bases each). The germline V and J ends were trimmed by 5 bases and 1 base, with 15 bases remaining between them. The CDR3 extends over 15 amino acids. CDR1 is PRHDT, CDR2 FYEKMQ, per germline (reference sequence). This CDR3 reads CASSLSGTLSYEQYF. In DNA, the CDR3 is TGTGCCAGCAGCCTATCAGGGACCCTTTCCTACGAGCAGTACTTC.

The rearrangement links TRBV6-1 to TRBJ2-3; D is perhaps TRBD2 (6 bases). V was shortened by 2 bases and J by 6 bases, with 15 bases between the two germline ends. This CDR3 region has 15 residues. Germline CDR1 and CDR2: MNHNS and SASEGT. The CDR3 sequence is CASSESGLNPDTQYF. The CDR3 DNA follows: TGTGCCAGCAGTGAATCGGGACTTAACCCGGATACGCAGTATTTT.

This rearrangement joins TRBV2 to TRBJ2-1; 12 bases align to TRBD2. The CDR3 has 15 residues. V shed 4 bases and J 6 bases; nucleotides not matched to a gene: 4. Germline V CDR1 and CDR2: SNHLY, FYNNEI. CDR3 protein: CASSVPSGRGNEQFF. CDR3 nucleotides: TGTGCCAGCAGTGTCCCTAGCGGGAGGGGCAATGAGCAGTTCTTC.

The chain uses TRBV10-3 and TRBJ2-7; 9 bases align to TRBD1. The CDR3 runs to 13 residues. Germline values: CDR1 ENHRY, CDR2 SYGVKD. V lost 10 bases to trimming and J lost 4 bases; unmatched junction nucleotides: 8. CDR3 sequence: CATSSDRGYEQYF. For the CDR3, the DNA is TGTGCCACCTCTTCGGACAGGGGATACGAGCAGTACTTC.

This chain connects TRBV5-6 to TRBJ2-5; either TRBD1 or TRBD2 may supply D (5 bases each). V lost 6 bases to trimming and J lost 5 bases, with 14 bases between them. CDR1 and CDR2 from the germline V gene are SGHDT and YYEEEE. CDR3 length: 13 residues. The CDR3 DNA reads TGTGCCAGCACCCTTTGGGGGTGGGAGACCCAGTACTTC. It encodes CASTLWGWETQYF.

The rearrangement links TRBV29-1 to TRBJ1-2, with a weak D call TRBD1 (6 bases). With 3 bases removed from V and 0 bases from J, the gap between germline ends came to 17 bases. In germline, CDR1 is SQVTM, CDR2 ANQGSEA. CDR3 length equals 16 residues. CDR3 sequence reads: CSVDVVRGPSNYGYTF. CDR3 in DNA: TGCAGCGTTGATGTGGTCAGGGGACCTTCTAACTATGGCTACACCTTC.

The gene calls are TRBV5-3 and TRBJ2-3, with D uncertain. TRBV5-3 is an ORF, and what it does is uncertain. This CDR3 comprises 14 residues. Trimming took off 4 bases at V and 6 bases at J, with 15 bases between the two ends. In DNA form, the CDR3 reads TGTGCCAGAAGCCCCGTTTGGAGACTCGATACGCAGTATTTT. Translated, it gives CARSPVWRLDTQYF.

This clone occurred once. The sample contains more than one DNA sequence encoding this CDR3. The chain links TRBV19 to TRBJ2-5; D is undetermined. The germline V gene encodes CDR1 LNHDA and CDR2 SQIVND (reference sequence). CDR3 size: 13 residues. V was cut by 3 bases and J by 3 bases, with 8 bases left in between. The CDR3 protein is CASSIDGEETQYF. The CDR3 DNA is TGTGCCAGTAGTATCGACGGCGAAGAGACCCAGTACTTC.

The chain joins TRBV5-5 to TRBJ2-1, with 16 bases that match TRBD2. CDR1 is SGHKS, CDR2 YYEKEE, per germline (reference sequence). The CDR3 spans 19 residues. V gave up 4 bases and J gave up 4 bases; unmatched junction bases: 11. The CDR3 coding sequence is TGTGCCAGCAGCCTAGGGACTAGCGGGGGGGCCGGTTCTTACAATGAGCAGTTCTTC. Amino acids: CASSLGTSGGAGSYNEQFF.

The V and J genes are TRBV7-2 and TRBJ2-7; D perhaps matches TRBD1 (6 bases). The germline V gene encodes CDR1 SGHTA and CDR2 FQGNSA. The CDR3 extends over 15 amino acids. Trimming removed 1 base from V and 0 bases from J, with 10 bases in between. The CDR3 nucleotides are TGTGCCAGCAGCTTAGGGCAGGGGAGCTCCTACGAGCAGTACTTC. The encoded protein is CASSLGQGSSYEQYF.

This chain connects TRBV7-9 to TRBJ1-3, with D maybe TRBD1 (6 bases). Trimming shortened V by 5 bases and J by 0 bases, and 14 bases separated the two germline ends. Per germline, CDR1 SEHNR and CDR2 FQNEAQ (reference sequence). The CDR3 sequence is 16 residues long. The DNA of the CDR3 is TGTGCCAGCAGCCACGGTAGGGGGAGCTCTGGAAACACCATATATTTT. This encodes CASSHGRGSSGNTIYF.

The chain has TRBV18 and TRBJ2-1; the match to TRBD2 covers 11 bases. Germline values: CDR1 KGHSH, CDR2 LQKENI. The CDR3 length is 16 residues. Losses at the gene ends were 3 bases for V and 8 bases for J; bases not matched to a gene: 9. The CDR3 bases are TGTGCCAGCTCACCTGATACTAGCGGGAGAAGCCATGAGCAGTTCTTC. Translating it yields CASSPDTSGRSHEQFF.

The chain employs TRBV12-3 or TRBV12-4 and TRBJ1-2; no definite D call. Deletions cut 2 bases from V and 8 bases from J, with 6 bases between. The CDR3 covers 11 residues. CDR3 coding DNA: TGTGCCAGCAGTTTACTGGGCGGCTACACCTTC. This translates into CASSLLGGYTF.

The rearrangement links TRBV1 to TRBJ2-2; the table's D call TRBD1 went unverified against the DNA. TRBV1 is marked as a pseudogene. This CDR3 is built from 15 residues. CDR3 sequence: CTSSHPRGSTGELFF. The CDR3 DNA is TGCACCAGCAGCCATCCCAGGGGAAGCACCGGGGAGCTGTTTTTT.

The chain recombines TRBV6-4 with TRBJ2-1, with 11 bases lining up with TRBD2. V was clipped by 5 bases and J by 13 bases; unmatched bases: 7. The CDR3 consists of 13 residues. CDR1 is MRHNA and CDR2 is SNTAGT in the germline V gene. CDR3 DNA: TGTGCCAGCAGTACTAATAGCGGGAGGGCCCAGTTCTTC. It yields the protein CASSTNSGRAQFF.

Regarding this clone: This clone may be a read error of a much larger clone one base away. V usage is TRBV6-4 and J usage is TRBJ2-2, with 8 bases that match TRBD1. This CDR3 is built from 13 residues. Unmatched junction bases numbered 0, after V lost 6 bases and J lost 3 bases. CDR1 is MRHNA and CDR2 is SNTAGT in the germline V gene. As DNA, the CDR3 is TGTGCCAGCAGGGACAGGGACACCGGGGAGCTGTTTTTT. Translating gives CASRDRDTGELFF.

In nucleotides, the CDR3 is TGTGCCAGCAGCTTGCGGGGGGGCGTGAGGGGCAACTATGGCTACACCTTC. Amino acids: CASSLRGGVRGNYGYTF. The chain has TRBV5-8 and TRBJ1-2, with D maybe TRBD1 (6 bases). Germline CDR1 SGHTS, CDR2 YDEGEE. The CDR3 contains 17 residues. Trimming pared 1 base from V and 2 bases from J, leaving 18 bases between.

This clone was found once. The rearrangement joins TRBV6-6 to TRBJ1-1; D uncertain. This CDR3 is built from 14 residues. Looked up from germline, CDR1 is MNHNY and CDR2 is SVGAGI (reference sequence). V lost 2 bases to trimming and J lost 0 bases, with 7 bases between them. The CDR3 loop reads CASSYRQMNTEAFF. CDR3 nucleotide sequence: TGTGCCAGCAGTTACAGACAAATGAACACTGAAGCTTTCTTT.

The chain is built from TRBV12-5 and TRBJ2-2; TRBD2 agrees at 13 bases. Trimming at V came to 6 bases and at J to 0 bases, leaving 16 bases not matched to a gene. The CDR3 extends over 21 amino acids. Germline CDR1 reads LGHNT; CDR2 reads FRNRAP. CDR3: CASGRSRGTSGTEANTGELFF. As DNA, the CDR3 is TGTGCTAGTGGGCGCTCCCGGGGGACTAGCGGGACAGAAGCGAACACCGGGGAGCTGTTTTTT.

V usage is TRBV9 and J usage is TRBJ2-7; tentative D call: TRBD2 (6 bases). Trimming cost V 0 bases and J 3 bases, with 10 bases left between them. The CDR3 runs 14 residues. CDR1 is SGDLS and CDR2 is YYNGEE in the germline V gene. This CDR3 is CASSVAGSGYEQYF. In nucleotides, the CDR3 is TGTGCCAGCAGCGTAGCTGGTAGCGGCTACGAGCAGTACTTC.

The chain carries TRBV6-5 and TRBJ2-7; 7 bases are shared with TRBD1. The CDR3 spans 13 residues. Germline V gene sequence: CDR1 MNHEY, CDR2 SVGAGI. V was pared by 8 bases and J by 0 bases, with 4 bases of the junction left unmatched. The CDR3 loop reads CASFDRVSYEQYF. In DNA form, the CDR3 reads TGTGCCAGCTTTGACAGGGTCTCCTACGAGCAGTACTTC.

The gene calls are TRBV4-1 and TRBJ1-1; possible D gene TRBD1, 6 bases. Trimming stripped 1 base from V and 0 bases from J, with 24 bases between. In germline, CDR1 is MGHRA, CDR2 YSYEKL. The CDR3 contains 20 residues. In DNA, the CDR3 is TGCGCCAGCAGCCAAGTTGGGACACTCACAAGAAAGGGTATGAACACTGAAGCTTTCTTT. It encodes CASSQVGTLTRKGMNTEAFF.

The chain uses TRBV6-1 and TRBJ1-5, with a tentative D call TRBD1 (5 bases). Germline V gene lookup returns CDR1 MNHNS and CDR2 SASEGT. Trimming cost V 2 bases and J 0 bases, with 5 bases left between them. The CDR3 runs 14 residues. This CDR3 reads CASSERGSNQPQHF. The CDR3 nucleotides are TGTGCCAGCAGTGAAAGGGGTAGCAATCAGCCCCAGCATTTT.

The chain uses TRBV30 and TRBJ1-4; 10 bases map to TRBD1. This CDR3 spans 16 amino acids. V dropped 0 bases and J dropped 6; count of bases not matched to a gene: 7. Germline CDR1 GTSNPN, CDR2 SVGIG (reference sequence). Here the CDR3 reads CAWSVPRTGGYEKLFF. CDR3 nucleotide sequence: TGTGCCTGGAGTGTACCAAGGACAGGGGGTTATGAAAAACTGTTTTTT.